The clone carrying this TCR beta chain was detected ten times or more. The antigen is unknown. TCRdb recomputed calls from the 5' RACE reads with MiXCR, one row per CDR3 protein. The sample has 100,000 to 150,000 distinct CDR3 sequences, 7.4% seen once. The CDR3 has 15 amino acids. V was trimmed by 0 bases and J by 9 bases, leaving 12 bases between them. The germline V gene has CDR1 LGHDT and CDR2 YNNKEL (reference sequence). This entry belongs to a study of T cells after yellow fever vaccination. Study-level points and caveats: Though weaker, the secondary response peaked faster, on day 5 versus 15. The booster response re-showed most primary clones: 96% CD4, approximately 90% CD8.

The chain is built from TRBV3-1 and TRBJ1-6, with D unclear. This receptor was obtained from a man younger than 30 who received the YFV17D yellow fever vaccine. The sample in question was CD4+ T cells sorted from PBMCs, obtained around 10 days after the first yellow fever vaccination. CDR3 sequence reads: CASSQESGVGSPLHF. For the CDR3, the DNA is TGTGCCAGCAGCCAAGAATCCGGGGTCGGTTCACCCCTCCACTTT.